The clone carrying this T cell receptor (delta chain) was recorded a few times. The TCRdb record carries a much larger clone's protein, which differs from this DNA's translation at residue 6; a read error is the likely cause, and the protein listed here is the DNA translation. The data belong to a study of γδ T cells in repeated Plasmodium falciparum infection. Germline V lookup: CDR1 TSWWSYY, CDR2 QGS. V was clipped by 1 base and J by 0 bases; unmatched bases: 11. This CDR3 has 18 amino acids. Flow sorting of PBMC yielded separate Vgamma9/Vdelta2+ and Vdelta2-negative gammadelta T cell populations for bulk repertoire analysis. TCRdb re-called the multiplex PCR reads via CATT. The sample lists 50,000 or so delta-chain clones; around 1.6% were seen once.

This clonotype was obtained from a pool of human donors (malaria-infected and uninfected, not separated). The J gene is TRDJ1, the V gene TRDV1, with 7 bases identical to TRDD3. Material for sequencing was gamma-delta T cells from blood. The CDR3 DNA sequence: TGTGCTCTTGGGGAACCTTTCCGGGGGATGCCGTACACCGATAAACTCATCTTT. This encodes CALGEPFRGMPYTDKLIF.